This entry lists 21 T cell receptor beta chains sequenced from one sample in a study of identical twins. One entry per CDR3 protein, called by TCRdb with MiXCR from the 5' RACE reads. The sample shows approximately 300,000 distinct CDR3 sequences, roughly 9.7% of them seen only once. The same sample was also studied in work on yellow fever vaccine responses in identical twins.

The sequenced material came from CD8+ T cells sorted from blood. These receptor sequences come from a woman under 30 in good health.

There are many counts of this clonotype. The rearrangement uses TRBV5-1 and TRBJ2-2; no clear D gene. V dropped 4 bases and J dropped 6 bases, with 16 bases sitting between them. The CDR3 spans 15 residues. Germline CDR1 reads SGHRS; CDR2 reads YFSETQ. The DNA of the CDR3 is TGCGCCAGCAGCCCGGAAGTCGGTAGCCCCGGGGAGCTGTTTTTT. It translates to CASSPEVGSPGELFF. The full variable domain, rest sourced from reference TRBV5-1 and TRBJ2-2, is KAGVTQTPRYLIKTRGQQVTLSCSPISGHRSVSWYQQTPGQGLQFLFEYFSETQRNKGNFPGRFSGRQFSNSRSEMNVSTLELGDSALYLCASSPEVGSPGELFFGEGSRLTVL.

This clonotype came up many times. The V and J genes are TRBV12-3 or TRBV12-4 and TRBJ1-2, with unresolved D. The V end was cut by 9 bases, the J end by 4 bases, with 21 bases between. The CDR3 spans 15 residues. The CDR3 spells CASSISHGEFYGYTF. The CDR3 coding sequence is TGTGCCAGTAGCATCTCTCACGGGGAATTCTATGGCTACACCTTC.

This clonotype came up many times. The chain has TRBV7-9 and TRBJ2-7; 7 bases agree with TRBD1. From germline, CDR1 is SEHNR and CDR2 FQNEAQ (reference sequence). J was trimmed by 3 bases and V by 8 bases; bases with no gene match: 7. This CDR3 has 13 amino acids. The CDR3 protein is CASGDREFYEQYF. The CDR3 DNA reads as TGTGCCAGCGGAGACAGGGAGTTCTACGAGCAGTACTTC.

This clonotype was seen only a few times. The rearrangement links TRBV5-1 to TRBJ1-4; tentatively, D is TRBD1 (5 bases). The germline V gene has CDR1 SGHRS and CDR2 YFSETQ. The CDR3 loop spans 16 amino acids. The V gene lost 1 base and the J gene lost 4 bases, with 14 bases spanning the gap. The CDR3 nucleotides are TGCGCCAGCAGCTTGAGGGGAATCCCTCTTAATGAAAAACTGTTTTTT. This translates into CASSLRGIPLNEKLFF. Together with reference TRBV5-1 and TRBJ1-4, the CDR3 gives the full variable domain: KAGVTQTPRYLIKTRGQQVTLSCSPISGHRSVSWYQQTPGQGLQFLFEYFSETQRNKGNFPGRFSGRQFSNSRSEMNVSTLELGDSALYLCASSLRGIPLNEKLFFGSGTQLSVL.

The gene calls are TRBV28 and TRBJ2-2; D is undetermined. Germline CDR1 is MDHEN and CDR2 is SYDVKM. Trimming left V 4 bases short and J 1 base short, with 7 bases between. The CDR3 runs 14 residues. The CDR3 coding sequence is TGTGCCAGCAGTTCCGGGTGGAACACCGGGGAGCTGTTTTTT. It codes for CASSSGWNTGELFF. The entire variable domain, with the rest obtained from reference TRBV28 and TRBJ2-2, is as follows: DVKVTQSSRYLVKRTGEKVFLECVQDMDHENMFWYRQDPGLGLRLIYFSYDVKMKEKGDIPEGYSVSREKKERFSLILESASTNQTSMYLCASSSGWNTGELFFGEGSRLTVL.

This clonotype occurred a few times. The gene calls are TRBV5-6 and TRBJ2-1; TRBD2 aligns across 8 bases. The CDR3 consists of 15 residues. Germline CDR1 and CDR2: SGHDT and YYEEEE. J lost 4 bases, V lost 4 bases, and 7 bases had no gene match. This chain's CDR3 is CASSPEGTRYNEQFF. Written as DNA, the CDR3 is TGTGCCAGCAGCCCGGAGGGGACTAGGTACAATGAGCAGTTCTTC.

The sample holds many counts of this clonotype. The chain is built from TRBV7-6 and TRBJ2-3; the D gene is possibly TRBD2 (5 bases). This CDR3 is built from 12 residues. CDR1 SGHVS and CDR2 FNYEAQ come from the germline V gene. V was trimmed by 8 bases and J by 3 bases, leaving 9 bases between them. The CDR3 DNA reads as TGTGCCAGCGAGGGTGCAACAGATACGCAGTATTTT. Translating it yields CASEGATDTQYF.

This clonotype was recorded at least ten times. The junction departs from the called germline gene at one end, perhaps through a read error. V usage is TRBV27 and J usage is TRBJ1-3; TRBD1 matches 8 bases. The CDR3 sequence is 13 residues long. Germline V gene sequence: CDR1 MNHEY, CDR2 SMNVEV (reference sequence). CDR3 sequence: CASSSGTGNPIYF. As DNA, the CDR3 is TGTGCCAGCAGCTCCGGGACAGGAAACCCCATATATTTT.

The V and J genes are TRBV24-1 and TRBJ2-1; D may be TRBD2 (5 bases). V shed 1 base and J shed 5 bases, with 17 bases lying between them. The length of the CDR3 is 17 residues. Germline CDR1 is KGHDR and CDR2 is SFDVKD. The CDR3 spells CATSDFSRADTNNEQFF. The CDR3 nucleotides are TGTGCCACCAGTGATTTTTCGAGAGCGGATACAAACAATGAGCAGTTCTTC.

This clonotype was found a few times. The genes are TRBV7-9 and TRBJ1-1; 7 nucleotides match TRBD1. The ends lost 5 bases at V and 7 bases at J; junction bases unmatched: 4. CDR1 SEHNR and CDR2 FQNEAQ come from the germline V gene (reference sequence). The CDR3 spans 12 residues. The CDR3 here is CASSLDRDEAFF. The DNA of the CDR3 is TGTGCCAGCAGCCTCGACAGGGATGAAGCTTTCTTT. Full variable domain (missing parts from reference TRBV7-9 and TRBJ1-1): DTGVSQNPRHKITKRGQNVTFRCDPISEHNRLYWYRQTLGQGPEFLTYFQNEAQLEKSRLLSDRFSAERPKGSFSTLEIQRTEQGDSAMYLCASSLDRDEAFFGQGTRLTVV.

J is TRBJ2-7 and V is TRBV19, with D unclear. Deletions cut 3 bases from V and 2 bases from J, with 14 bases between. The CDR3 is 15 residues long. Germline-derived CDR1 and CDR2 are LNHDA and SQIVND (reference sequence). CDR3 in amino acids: CASSIGPLGPYEQYF. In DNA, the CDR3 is TGTGCCAGTAGTATTGGCCCCCTGGGCCCCTACGAGCAGTACTTC.

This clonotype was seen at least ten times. The CDR3: CASSLTTSGSYEQYF. In DNA, the CDR3 is TGCGCCAGCAGCCTAACGACTAGCGGGAGTTACGAGCAGTACTTC. The chain recombines TRBV5-1 with TRBJ2-7, with 12 bases that match TRBD2. The CDR3 is 15 amino acids. J gave up 4 bases and V 4 bases, and 6 bases lay outside the gene matches. Germline V gives CDR1 SGHRS, CDR2 YFSETQ. Looking up the rest from reference TRBV5-1 and TRBJ2-7 gives the full variable domain: KAGVTQTPRYLIKTRGQQVTLSCSPISGHRSVSWYQQTPGQGLQFLFEYFSETQRNKGNFPGRFSGRQFSNSRSEMNVSTLELGDSALYLCASSLTTSGSYEQYFGPGTRLTVT.

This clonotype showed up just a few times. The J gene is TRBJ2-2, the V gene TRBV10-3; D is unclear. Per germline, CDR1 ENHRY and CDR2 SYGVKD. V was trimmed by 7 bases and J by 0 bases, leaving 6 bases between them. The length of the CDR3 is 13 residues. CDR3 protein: CAIKEPNTGELFF. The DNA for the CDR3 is TGTGCCATCAAGGAACCGAACACCGGGGAGCTGTTTTTT.

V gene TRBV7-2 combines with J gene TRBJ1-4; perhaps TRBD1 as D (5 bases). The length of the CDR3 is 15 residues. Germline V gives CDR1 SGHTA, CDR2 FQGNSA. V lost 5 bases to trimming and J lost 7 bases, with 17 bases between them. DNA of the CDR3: TGTGCCAGCAGCGGGGACGGACTAATGGGTGAAAAACTGTTTTTT. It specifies CASSGDGLMGEKLFF.

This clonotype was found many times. CDR3 sequence (DNA): TGCGCCAGCAGCTTGGAATCAGCAGGGATTGGAAACACCATATATTTT. As protein: CASSLESAGIGNTIYF. The V gene is TRBV5-1, the J gene TRBJ1-3, with TRBD1 as a possible D gene (5 bases). This CDR3 region has 16 residues. CDR1 is SGHRS, CDR2 YFSETQ, per germline. V lost 0 bases and J 3 bases, leaving 13 bases between the germline ends.

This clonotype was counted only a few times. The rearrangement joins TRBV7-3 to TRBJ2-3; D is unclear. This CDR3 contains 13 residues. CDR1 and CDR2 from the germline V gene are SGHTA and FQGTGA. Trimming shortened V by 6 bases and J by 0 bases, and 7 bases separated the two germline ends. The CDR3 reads CASREGSTDTQYF. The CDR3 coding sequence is TGTGCCAGCAGAGAAGGAAGCACAGATACGCAGTATTTT.

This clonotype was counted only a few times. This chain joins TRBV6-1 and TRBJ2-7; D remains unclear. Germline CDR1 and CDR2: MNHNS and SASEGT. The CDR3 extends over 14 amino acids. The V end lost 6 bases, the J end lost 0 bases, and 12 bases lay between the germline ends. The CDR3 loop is CASSPETASYEQYF. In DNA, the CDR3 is TGTGCCAGCAGCCCCGAGACTGCCTCCTACGAGCAGTACTTC.

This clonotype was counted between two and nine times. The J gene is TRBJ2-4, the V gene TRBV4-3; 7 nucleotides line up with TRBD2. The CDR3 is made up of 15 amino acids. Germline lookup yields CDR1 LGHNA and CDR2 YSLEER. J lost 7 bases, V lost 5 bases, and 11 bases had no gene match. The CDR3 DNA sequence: TGCGCCAGCAGCTCTCTCCATGGTAGCGGGAACATTCAGTACTTC. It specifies CASSSLHGSGNIQYF.

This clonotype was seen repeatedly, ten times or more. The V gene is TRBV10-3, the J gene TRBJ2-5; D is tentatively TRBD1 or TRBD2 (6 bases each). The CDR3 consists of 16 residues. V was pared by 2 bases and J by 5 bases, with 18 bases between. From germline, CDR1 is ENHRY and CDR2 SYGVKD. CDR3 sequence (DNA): TGTGCCATCAGTGAGCCCCCATCCGGGGGCGGGGAGACCCAGTACTTC. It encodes CAISEPPSGGGETQYF.

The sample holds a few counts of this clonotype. This CDR3 reads CATLPGQGPETQYF. For the CDR3, the DNA is TGTGCCACTCTCCCGGGACAGGGTCCAGAGACCCAGTACTTC. The V gene is TRBV7-9, the J gene TRBJ2-5, with 9 bases fitting TRBD1. V trimming: 10 bases; J trimming: 4 bases; junction bases outside the gene matches: 10. The CDR3 length is 14 residues. Germline assignment: CDR1 SEHNR and CDR2 FQNEAQ (reference sequence). The full variable domain, with the rest looked up from reference TRBV7-9 and TRBJ2-5, is DTGVSQNPRHKITKRGQNVTFRCDPISEHNRLYWYRQTLGQGPEFLTYFQNEAQLEKSRLLSDRFSAERPKGSFSTLEIQRTEQGDSAMYLCATLPGQGPETQYFGPGTRLLVL.

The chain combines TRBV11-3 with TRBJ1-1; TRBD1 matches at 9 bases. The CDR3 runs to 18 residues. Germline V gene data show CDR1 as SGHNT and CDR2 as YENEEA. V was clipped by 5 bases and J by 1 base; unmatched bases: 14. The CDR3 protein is CASSAPGQGTPTNTEAFF. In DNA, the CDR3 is TGTGCCAGCAGCGCCCCGGGACAGGGCACCCCTACGAACACTGAAGCTTTCTTT.